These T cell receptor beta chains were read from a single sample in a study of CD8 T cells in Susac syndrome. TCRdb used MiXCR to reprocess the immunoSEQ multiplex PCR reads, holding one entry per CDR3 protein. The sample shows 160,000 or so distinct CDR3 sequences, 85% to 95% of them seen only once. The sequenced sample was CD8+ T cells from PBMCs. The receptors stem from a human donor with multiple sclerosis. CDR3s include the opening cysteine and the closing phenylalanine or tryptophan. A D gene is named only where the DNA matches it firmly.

CDR3aa: CASSFREEGHYEQYF
CDR3nt: TGTGCCAGCAGCTTTAGGGAGGAAGGGCACTACGAGCAGTACTTC
v_gene: TRBV7-9
d_gene: -
j_gene: TRBJ2-7

CDR3aa: CASADTQYF
CDR3nt: TGTGCCAGCGCAGATACGCAGTATTTT
v_gene: TRBV7-9
d_gene: -
j_gene: TRBJ2-3

CDR3aa: CASSPEDPTQQGYGYTF
CDR3nt: TGTGCCAGCTCACCGGAGGACCCGACTCAACAGGGGTATGGCTACACCTTC
v_gene: TRBV18
d_gene: TRBD1
j_gene: TRBJ1-2

CDR3aa: CSVEERGDGTDTQYF
CDR3nt: TGCAGCGTTGAGGAGCGGGGGGATGGCACAGATACGCAGTATTTT
v_gene: TRBV29-1
d_gene: TRBD2
j_gene: TRBJ2-3

CDR3aa: CAWSVILPPGRDTEAFF
CDR3nt: TGTGCCTGGAGTGTAATCCTTCCGCCGGGGAGGGACACTGAAGCTTTCTTT
v_gene: TRBV30
d_gene: -
j_gene: TRBJ1-1

CDR3aa: CASSGGQGGGDGYTF
CDR3nt: TGTGCCAGCAGTGGAGGACAGGGGGGTGGAGATGGCTACACCTTC
v_gene: TRBV25-1
d_gene: TRBD1
j_gene: TRBJ1-2

CDR3aa: CASSLSGGREQYF
CDR3nt: TGTGCCAGCAGTCTTAGCGGGGGGAGGGAGCAGTACTTC
v_gene: TRBV27
d_gene: TRBD2
j_gene: TRBJ2-7

CDR3aa: CASSPSGIFHEQYF
CDR3nt: TGTGCCAGCAGCCCATCAGGTATTTTCCACGAGCAGTACTTC
v_gene: TRBV27
d_gene: -
j_gene: TRBJ2-7

CDR3aa: CASSSKEGLGGLNEQFF
CDR3nt: TGTGCCAGCAGCTCTAAGGAGGGACTAGGAGGCCTCAATGAGCAGTTCTTC
v_gene: TRBV7-9
d_gene: TRBD2
j_gene: TRBJ2-1

CDR3aa: CASSLRLDTGRSWNEQYF
CDR3nt: TGTGCCAGCAGCTTAAGGTTAGACACAGGTCGATCGTGGAACGAGCAGTACTTC
v_gene: TRBV7-7
d_gene: -
j_gene: TRBJ2-7

CDR3aa: CAINGGQGQYEQYF
CDR3nt: TGTGCCATCAATGGGGGACAGGGACAATACGAGCAGTACTTC
v_gene: TRBV10-3
d_gene: TRBD1
j_gene: TRBJ2-7

CDR3aa: CASRPGTVNQPQHF
CDR3nt: TGTGCCAGCAGGCCGGGGACAGTCAATCAGCCCCAGCATTTT
v_gene: TRBV6-5
d_gene: TRBD1
j_gene: TRBJ1-5

CDR3aa: CASTPLVSSDNNEQFF
CDR3nt: TGTGCCAGCACCCCACTTGTGTCTAGCGACAACAATGAGCAGTTCTTC
v_gene: TRBV28
d_gene: -
j_gene: TRBJ2-1

CDR3aa: CASSSVGFYEQYF
CDR3nt: TGTGCCAGCAGTTCAGTCGGCTTCTACGAGCAGTACTTC
v_gene: TRBV12-3/TRBV12-4
d_gene: -
j_gene: TRBJ2-7

CDR3aa: CASSPPTSVGKTQYF
CDR3nt: TGTGCCAGCAGTCCTCCGACTAGTGTTGGGAAGACCCAGTACTTC
v_gene: TRBV13
d_gene: -
j_gene: TRBJ2-5

CDR3aa: CASSRENPGPDTQYF
CDR3nt: TGCGCCAGCAGCCGCGAGAACCCTGGCCCAGATACGCAGTATTTT
v_gene: TRBV23-1
d_gene: -
j_gene: TRBJ2-3

CDR3aa: CASSPGGKNTEAFF
CDR3nt: TGTGCCAGCAGCCCTGGAGGGAAGAACACTGAAGCTTTCTTT
v_gene: TRBV9
d_gene: -
j_gene: TRBJ1-1